This section outlines one T cell receptor (beta chain) sequence together with its context. Its binding antigen is unknown. Base-call qualities are not available, and no considerably larger clone is one nucleotide away. This sample was taken from a study of blood T cell repertoires in COVID-19 (dated by TCRdb to 2018 to 2020). For the wider study: Collaborator samples came from the United States, Italy and Spain and covered acute and convalescent phases of COVID-19. The prospective study material was composed of cDNA or gDNA derived from T cells, B-cell-depleted T cells, or PBMCs. The dataset comprised deeply sampled blood TCRbeta repertoires from subjects exposed to, actively infected with, or recovered from COVID-19. A freely available public database, intended as a resource for researchers studying the immune response to SARS-CoV-2, is where the repertoires were released. The samples were drawn from two sources: the first 160 participants of the ongoing ImmuneRACE study, and fewer than 1,500 subjects contributed by 6 global collaborators. The sample metadata nearly always contained a de-identified subject ID, COVID-19 status, age in years and sex. Where available, HLA class I and class II types were obtained from metadata supplied by the sample provider rather than from assay-based typing. Overall study outcomes, separate from this receptor: Clinical and demographic metadata were provided uncurated, with the amount varying by source and participant.

The germline V gene (reference sequence) sets CDR1 to MNHEY and CDR2 to SMNVEV. There are 14 amino acids in the CDR3, from cysteine to phenylalanine inclusive. Just CDR3 DNA is preserved here, 42 bases in frame from base 1. V is cut by 1 base and J by 5 bases, and the space between the germline ends is 11 bases. TCRbeta CDR3 regions were amplified from genomic DNA by means of the immunoSEQ Assay, a bias-controlled multiplex PCR. In the source study's methods: The number of nucleated cells in each sample was estimated by amplification of reference gene primers within the assay. Sequence reads were collapsed and filtered to measure the absolute abundance of every unique TCRbeta CDR3 rearrangement. For each sample, productive Simpson clonality was calculated by taking the square root of Simpson's diversity index across productive rearrangements. Here the immuneACCESS table is served through TCRdb, limited to in-frame sequences with V and J called. Missing clones are a known gap in these copies; in checked studies unresolved V genes cover under half, and the rest lacks a known reason. V and J calls and clone size come straight from that table; D and trimming were deduced from the DNA. The sample table holds under 250,000 clones, of which 80% to 90% were seen once. Under 3.5% of the sample is held by the ten biggest clonotypes.

Enrolling through a virtual design, the prospective study's participants ranged in age from roughly 18 to 100 years and lived across 20 to 25 United States geographic areas. Cohort assignment in the prospective study relied on participant-reported clinical history from a screening survey and a study questionnaire. In the prospective study, whole blood, serum and a nasopharyngeal or oropharyngeal swab were collected from each participant by mobile phlebotomists. Participants in the prospective study had the option to provide additional blood draws and questionnaires over a roughly 2-month period. Blood samples from the prospective study were shipped frozen or at room temperature prior to DNA extraction.

What was sequenced was PBMCs or T cells enriched from blood (not recorded which). The sequence was obtained from a young woman in a cohort exposed to, infected with or recovered from COVID-19 (not recorded which). The sequence links TRBV27 to TRBJ2-5; the D gene is perhaps TRBD1, from 6 matching bases. This receptor has the CDR3 CASSLLGAGETQYF. The DNA sequence reads TGTGCCAGCAGTTTATTGGGGGCCGGCGAGACCCAGTACTTC.